The entry below gives a single T cell receptor (beta chain) sequence along with its context. What it binds is unknown. A much larger clone lies a single base off, so this may be a read error. Without the conserved terminal phenylalanine or tryptophan, this CDR3 likely stems from a read error. The sample originates from a study of quantifying T cell responses using KT2 cells. Study at large: Reverse transcription used primers in the TCR alpha and beta constant regions. Estimated efficiency of the T4 ligation step was above 9% under optimum conditions. Study conclusions and caveats: KT2 sequences were detected down to about one KT2 cell per 100,000 PBMC.

A single-stranded UMI oligo with SP2 sequence was ligated to cDNA 3' ends. The first PCR ran roughly 4 cycles with an equimolar RC1.1 and RC1.2 beta primer mix. Separate processing of TCR alpha and beta chains began at the second PCR. In TCRdb, the UMI-ligation and nested PCR reads were re-called with MiXCR into one record per CDR3 protein. The table lists tens of thousands of distinct CDR3 sequences, approximately 10% of them singletons. Unfractionated PBMC were spiked with known numbers of KT2 clone cells. Germline V gene sequence: CDR1 LNHDA, CDR2 SQIVND (reference sequence). With V trimmed by 3 bases and J by 0 bases, 7 bases remained unmatched. This CDR3 contains 17 residues.

V usage is TRBV19 and J usage is TRBJ2-2; 7 positions match TRBD1. This receptor was obtained from a human donor. Sequenced sample: PBMCs spiked with cells of the T cell clone KT2. The CDR3 reads CASSISRDSSNTGELFI. CDR3 DNA: TGTGCCAGTAGTATCTCACGGGACAGCTCGAACACCGGGGAGCTGTTTATT.